This TCR beta chain was sequenced for a study of cytomegalovirus exposure and HLA in healthy donors. Study details: Out of a few hundred genotyped donors, less than 90% belonged to the Caucasian-associated ancestry cluster.

Germline CDR1 SGHRS, CDR2 YFSETQ. V lost 0 bases, J lost 0 bases, and 6 bases lay in between. The CDR3 totals 14 residues. With 60 Vbeta and 13 Jbeta primers, the PCR was carried out. Generated by immunoSEQ multiplex PCR, the TCRdb table keeps only in-frame clones and is missing some. This table has about 83,000 clones, 80% to 90% appearing once. This clone was counted a few times. Its antigen is unidentified. Study-wide results and caveats: Across HLA loci, a later analysis found differing TCR association rates, with DRB1 most and HLA-C fewest. The study found most TCR sequences rare, yet found some public TCRs in many donors. Per published reports, the classifier diagnosed cytomegalovirus status with high specificity and sensitivity.

This clonotype was obtained from a woman aged 25 to 39 in good health and CMV-seronegative. The chain links TRBV5-1 to TRBJ1-1; D not resolved. The sample was PBMCs. For the CDR3, the DNA is TGCGCCAGCAGCTTGGACGGGGTGAACACTGAAGCTTTCTTT. It codes for CASSLDGVNTEAFF. The variable domain in full, with the rest retrieved from reference TRBV5-1 and TRBJ1-1, is KAGVTQTPRYLIKTRGQQVTLSCSPISGHRSVSWYQQTPGQGLQFLFEYFSETQRNKGNFPGRFSGRQFSNSRSEMNVSTLELGDSALYLCASSLDGVNTEAFFGQGTRLTVV.